Listed below are T cell receptor beta chains from one sample, sequenced in a study of T-cell memory formation after mild COVID-19. TCRdb processed the 5' RACE reads anew with MiXCR; each CDR3 protein has one entry. The sample yields around 390,000 distinct CDR3 sequences, around a sixth seen once. The sequencing input was PBMCs or a T cell subset sorted from them (not recorded which). Source of these receptors: a man younger than 35 who had mild COVID-19 (a few samples of this study predate the infection). Cell type and time point are not known. Both conserved end residues are part of each CDR3. A D gene is named only where the DNA matches it firmly. Some rows have no size entry. The others give once, few or many, or a class for an expanded clone.

length	V	size	J	D	CDR3	DNA
15	TRBV7-9	few	TRBJ2-3	TRBD2	CASSLGRRGTDTQYF	TGTGCCAGCAGCTTAGGACGGCGGGGGACAGATACGCAGTATTTT
15	TRBV6-5	many	TRBJ2-1	.	CASSYGGSSYNEQFF	TGTGCCAGCAGTTACGGGGGGAGCTCCTACAATGAGCAGTTCTTC
14	TRBV7-9	few	TRBJ2-7	.	CASSRTDVRGEQYF	TGTGCCAGCAGTCGGACAGACGTTCGGGGCGAGCAGTACTTC
14	TRBV5-1	.	TRBJ1-1	.	CASTPQSSNTEAFF	TGCGCCAGCACCCCCCAGTCCTCGAACACTGAAGCTTTCTTT
16	TRBV2	few	TRBJ2-7	TRBD2	CAVPIPTPGGTYEQYF	TGTGCCGTCCCCATTCCGACTCCCGGGGGGACCTACGAGCAGTACTTC
12	TRBV29-1	.	TRBJ1-1	.	CSVAGGYTEAFF	TGCAGCGTTGCGGGGGGGTACACTGAAGCTTTCTTT
14	TRBV7-9	few	TRBJ2-7	TRBD1	CASSQTGGLNEQYF	TGTGCCAGCAGCCAGACAGGGGGCCTTAACGAGCAGTACTTC
15	TRBV7-3	few	TRBJ2-2	.	CASSPSRGATGELFF	TGTGCCAGCAGCCCGAGCCGGGGGGCCACCGGGGAGCTGTTTTTT
13	TRBV18	.	TRBJ2-1	TRBD2	CASSPRGGGEQFF	TGTGCCAGCTCACCCCGGGGGGGCGGTGAGCAGTTCTTC
14	TRBV18	.	TRBJ2-3	.	CASSPGTYGDTQYF	TGTGCCAGCTCACCCGGGACCTACGGGGATACGCAGTATTTT
15	TRBV7-2	many	TRBJ2-2	.	CASSRDRRNTGELFF	TGTGCCAGCAGCCGAGACAGGAGAAACACCGGGGAGCTGTTTTTT
16	TRBV9	.	TRBJ1-3	.	CASSVTGTFSGNTIYF	TGTGCCAGCAGCGTAACAGGGACATTTTCTGGAAACACCATATATTTT
13	TRBV10-3	.	TRBJ1-5	.	CAIRRDANQPQHF	TGTGCCATCAGAAGGGACGCTAATCAGCCCCAGCATTTT
15	TRBV9	few	TRBJ2-1	.	CASSPEGGPYNEQFF	TGTGCCAGCAGCCCCGAGGGTGGTCCCTACAATGAGCAGTTCTTC
12	TRBV12-3/TRBV12-4	.	TRBJ2-1	.	CASSLPPNEQFF	TGTGCCAGCAGTTTGCCCCCCAATGAGCAGTTCTTC
14	TRBV6-5	.	TRBJ2-7	.	CASSYRGASYEQYF	TGTGCCAGCAGTTACCGGGGGGCCTCCTACGAGCAGTACTTC
13	TRBV12-3/TRBV12-4	.	TRBJ2-7	.	CASSLEDYYEQYF	TGTGCCAGCAGTTTGGAGGACTACTACGAGCAGTACTTC
15	TRBV5-1	.	TRBJ1-4	.	CASSPWGDQGEKLFF	TGCGCCAGCAGCCCCTGGGGGGATCAGGGGGAAAAACTGTTTTTT
17	TRBV4-1	few	TRBJ2-1	.	CASSQGWAGQRYNEQFF	TGCGCCAGCAGCCAAGGATGGGCGGGACAGCGTTACAATGAGCAGTTCTTC
14	TRBV7-8	.	TRBJ1-2	.	CASSLVTADYGYTF	TGTGCCAGCAGCTTGGTCACGGCGGACTATGGCTACACCTTC
17	TRBV4-1	few	TRBJ2-1	.	CASSQDMGRPSYNEQFF	TGCGCCAGCAGCCAAGATATGGGCAGACCCTCCTACAATGAGCAGTTCTTC
16	TRBV7-8	few	TRBJ2-2	.	CASSRRQARNAGELFF	TGTGCCAGCAGCAGACGACAGGCGAGGAATGCCGGGGAGCTGTTTTTT
11	TRBV29-1	few	TRBJ1-1	.	CSGREGGEAFF	TGCAGCGGAAGGGAGGGCGGTGAAGCTTTCTTT
12	TRBV27	few	TRBJ2-7	TRBD1	CASSITGEEQYF	TGTGCCAGCAGCATAACAGGGGAGGAGCAGTACTTC
16	TRBV1	few	TRBJ2-2	.	CTSSQDTAGLTGELFF	TGCACCAGCAGCCAAGATACAGCGGGGCTAACCGGGGAGCTGTTTTTT
15	TRBV5-4	.	TRBJ2-3	TRBD2	CASSPRIAGPDTQYF	TGTGCCAGCAGCCCTCGCATAGCGGGGCCAGATACGCAGTATTTT
13	TRBV2	.	TRBJ2-3	.	CASSEEAGAKQYF	TGTGCCAGCAGTGAAGAGGCGGGGGCGAAGCAGTATTTT
15	TRBV18	.	TRBJ2-5	.	CASSPPGSVPETQYF	TGTGCCAGCTCACCACCGGGGTCAGTCCCAGAGACCCAGTACTTC
13	TRBV5-5	.	TRBJ2-3	.	CASSFSSPDTQYF	TGTGCCAGCAGCTTCTCTAGCCCAGATACGCAGTATTTT
14	TRBV20-1	few	TRBJ2-2	.	CSAPRQEATGELFF	TGCAGTGCTCCGCGACAGGAGGCCACCGGGGAGCTGTTTTTT
16	TRBV20-1	.	TRBJ1-1	.	CSARDTARFVNTEAFF	TGCAGTGCTAGAGACACAGCGAGGTTTGTGAACACTGAAGCTTTCTTT
13	TRBV6-4	.	TRBJ1-1	.	CASSEWYYTEAFF	TGTGCCAGCAGTGAATGGTACTACACTGAAGCTTTCTTT
13	TRBV27	.	TRBJ2-7	.	CASSLLGVGEQYF	TGTGCCAGCAGTTTATTGGGGGTGGGCGAGCAGTACTTC
17	TRBV10-3	.	TRBJ1-2	TRBD1	CAISDQVLTGGFYGYTF	TGTGCCATCAGTGATCAAGTGTTGACAGGGGGCTTCTATGGCTACACCTTC
13	TRBV27	.	TRBJ1-6	.	CATAGQSNSPLHF	TGTGCCACCGCAGGACAGTCTAATTCACCCCTCCACTTT
17	TRBV11-2	.	TRBJ2-2	.	CASSLLGGARYTGELFF	TGTGCCAGCAGCCTCCTTGGCGGGGCGCGTTACACCGGGGAGCTGTTTTTT
14	TRBV7-2	.	TRBJ1-1	.	CASSLNPGNTEAFF	TGTGCCAGCAGCTTAAATCCAGGAAACACTGAAGCTTTCTTT
13	TRBV18	.	TRBJ1-6	TRBD1	CASSGQGDSPLHF	TGTGCCAGCTCCGGACAGGGGGATTCACCCCTCCACTTT
13	TRBV11-2	.	TRBJ2-3	TRBD2	CASLAGGDHTQYF	TGTGCCAGCTTGGCGGGGGGCGACCATACGCAGTATTTT
16	TRBV5-1	.	TRBJ2-3	TRBD1	CASSVTGTVTDLYQYF	TGCGCCAGCAGCGTAACCGGGACAGTCACAGATTTATATCAGTATTTT
14	TRBV4-1	few	TRBJ2-1	TRBD2	CASSQVGEGSEQFF	TGCGCCAGCAGCCAAGTGGGGGAGGGGAGTGAGCAGTTCTTC
16	TRBV7-9	few	TRBJ2-3	TRBD2	CASSSIAGAGRDTQYF	TGTGCCAGCAGCTCCATAGCGGGGGCCGGGCGGGATACGCAGTATTTT
14	TRBV5-1	.	TRBJ1-2	TRBD1	CASSLARGFSGYTF	TGCGCCAGCAGCTTGGCCAGGGGGTTCTCTGGCTACACCTTC
15	TRBV7-8	few	TRBJ2-1	TRBD1	CASSLKGQSYNEQFF	TGTGCCAGCAGCTTAAAGGGACAGTCTTACAATGAGCAGTTCTTC
18	TRBV5-1	few	TRBJ1-2	.	CASSLFFLGRVENYGYTF	TGCGCCAGCAGCTTGTTCTTCTTAGGTCGGGTCGAGAACTATGGCTACACCTTC
15	TRBV7-9	.	TRBJ1-6	.	CASSISAVRSSPLHF	TGTGCCAGCAGTATATCGGCAGTAAGATCTTCACCCCTCCACTTT
12	TRBV30	few	TRBJ2-1	TRBD1	CAWSVQGNEQFF	TGTGCCTGGAGTGTACAGGGGAATGAGCAGTTCTTC
16	TRBV6-5	.	TRBJ2-3	TRBD2	CASRGIRAGGTDTQYF	TGTGCCAGCAGGGGGATCCGAGCGGGGGGCACAGATACGCAGTATTTT
17	TRBV3-1	.	TRBJ1-1	.	CASSQGAFTGMNTEAFF	TGTGCCAGCAGCCAAGGCGCCTTTACGGGCATGAACACTGAAGCTTTCTTT
19	TRBV4-3	.	TRBJ2-3	TRBD2	CASSRMTSGASSSTDTQYF	TGCGCCAGCAGCCGAATGACTAGCGGGGCCTCTTCTAGCACAGATACGCAGTATTTT
13	TRBV5-1	many	TRBJ2-2	.	CASSLEGTGELFF	TGCGCCAGCAGCCTGGAGGGCACCGGGGAGCTGTTTTTT
15	TRBV7-3	.	TRBJ2-1	TRBD2	CASSLSSGGWNEQFF	TGTGCCAGCAGCTTATCTAGCGGGGGCTGGAATGAGCAGTTCTTC
15	TRBV4-3	few	TRBJ2-3	TRBD2	CASKASGGSGDTQYF	TGCGCCAGCAAAGCTTCCGGGGGGTCGGGAGATACGCAGTATTTT